This entry lists 12 T cell receptor beta chains sequenced from one sample in a study of T cells in Graves' hyperthyroidism and ophthalmopathy (dated by TCRdb to the late 2010s). The library was generated by multiplex PCR. The sequencing machine was an Illumina HiSeq 2000. Amplification of TCR beta CDR3 regions was carried out from RNA transcripts. The TCR CDR3 was subjected to a first round of RT-PCR using the HTBI primer set and the Qiagen OneStep RT-PCR kit. TCRdb trimmed public reads at Q25 via fastp, called clones via MiXCR and kept in-frame beta chains. Identical CDR3 protein sequences are pooled into one entry, listed with their most common genes and DNA. In this sample the table shows about 480,000 distinct CDR3 sequences, roughly 24% of which occur a single time. The biggest ten clones account for over 9% of the sample. The sequencing sample was made of blood. The receptors derive from a woman aged 30 to 39 with Graves' ophthalmopathy.

This clonotype was detected once. The V call is TRBV12-3 or TRBV12-4, the J call TRBJ1-5, with D possibly TRBD1 on 5 matching bases. This CDR3 has 12 amino acids. With 7 bases removed from V and 7 bases from J, the gap between germline ends came to 11 bases. CDR3 in DNA: TGTGCCAGCACCTCAGGGAGCCAGCCCCAGCATTTT. This codes for CASTSGSQPQHF.

In the case of this clonotype: This could be a read error, since a much larger clone is one nucleotide away. Likely a read error: the CDR3 ends without its conserved phenylalanine or tryptophan. The chain has TRBV29-1 and TRBJ1-1; no clear D gene. The CDR3 is 13 amino acids. The germline gives CDR1 SQVTM, CDR2 ANQGSEA. Between the trimmed V and J ends, which lost 5 bases and 4 bases, there was a span of 14 bases. The CDR3 loop reads CSVRGSEITEAFL. Here the CDR3 DNA reads TGCAGCGTTCGAGGGTCGGAGATCACTGAAGCTTTCCTT.

This clonotype was recorded only once. The junction and the germline gene differ at one end; a read error may be behind it. This rearrangement joins TRBV19 to TRBJ1-2, with D possibly TRBD1 on 5 matching bases. CDR1 and CDR2 from the germline V gene are LNHDA and SQIVND (reference sequence). The CDR3 consists of 12 residues. CDR3 in amino acids: CASGRQNYVYTF. The CDR3 DNA is TGTGCCAGTGGAAGACAGAACTATGTCTACACCTTC. Together with reference TRBV19 and TRBJ1-2, the CDR3 gives the full variable domain: DGGITQSPKYLFRKEGQNVTLSCEQNLNHDAMYWYRQDPGQGLRLIYYSQIVNDFQKGDIAEGYSVSREKKESFPLTVTSAQKNPTAFYLCASGRQNYVYTFGSGTRLTVV.

This clonotype was counted at least ten times. This chain joins TRBV6-2 or TRBV6-3 and TRBJ1-1, with D unclear. Looked up from germline, CDR1 is MNHEY and CDR2 is SVGEGT. The CDR3 totals 12 residues. The germline V and J ends were trimmed by 6 bases and 1 base, with 6 bases remaining between them. The DNA for the CDR3 is TGTGCCAGCAGCCCCAGGAACACTGAAGCTTTCTTT. Translated: CASSPRNTEAFF.

This clonotype was picked up many times. This rearrangement joins TRBV6-1 to TRBJ1-1, with D unclear. The CDR3 sequence is 15 residues long. With 5 bases removed from V and 2 bases from J, the gap between germline ends came to 15 bases. Germline V gives CDR1 MNHNS, CDR2 SASEGT. The CDR3 nucleotides are TGTGCCAGCAGTCCCTTTACCGAGGGTAACACTGAAGCTTTCTTT. It codes for CASSPFTEGNTEAFF.

This clonotype has ten or more counts. The chain couples TRBV6-4 to TRBJ1-1; TRBD1 might be the D (6 bases). Germline V gene sequence: CDR1 MRHNA, CDR2 SNTAGT. The CDR3 loop spans 18 amino acids. V was clipped by 7 bases and J by 0 bases, with 24 bases between them. DNA for the CDR3: TGTGCCAGCATGGACAGACTCGCCTACCCCAGCATGAACACTGAAGCTTTCTTT. Protein: CASMDRLAYPSMNTEAFF.

With regard to this clonotype: With a much larger clone just one base away, this may be a read error. This rearrangement joins TRBV5-5 to TRBJ1-1; possibly TRBD1 for D (5 bases). This CDR3 spans 15 amino acids. Germline CDR1 is SGHKS and CDR2 is YYEKEE (reference sequence). In DNA, the CDR3 is TGTGCCAGCAGCGTCCGCAGGGTGGGATACACTGAAGCTTGCTTT. As protein: CASSVRRVGYTEACF.

CDR3 region: CASSLFGLGTEAFF. The CDR3 DNA follows: TGTGCCAGCAGCCTTTTCGGCCTGGGCACTGAAGCTTTCTTT. The chain employs TRBV7-2 and TRBJ1-1; D uncertain. Trimming took off 5 bases at V and 4 bases at J, with 14 bases between the two ends. This CDR3 has 14 residues. CDR1 and CDR2 (germline): SGHTA, FQGNSA.

This clonotype was observed a handful of times. The chain is built from TRBV6-5 and TRBJ1-5; the D is unclear. Trimming left V 2 bases short and J 0 bases short, with 11 bases between. This CDR3 contains 16 residues. Germline-derived CDR1 and CDR2 are MNHEY and SVGAGI. CDR3 DNA sequence: TGTGCCAGCAGTTACGTGCCCCCTGTTAGCAATCAGCCCCAGCATTTT. This codes for CASSYVPPVSNQPQHF.

On this clonotype itself: An end of the junction differs from the germline gene, which may be a read error. The chain joins TRBV6-5 to TRBJ2-4; 10 bases fit TRBD2. CDR3 length: 17 residues. Germline values: CDR1 MNHEY, CDR2 SVGAGI. For the CDR3, the DNA is TGTGCCAGCAGTTCCTTAGCGGGGGGTCTAGCCAAAAACATTAAGTACTTC. This gives the protein CASSSLAGGLAKNIKYF.

This clonotype was counted at least ten times. The chain combines TRBV7-2 with TRBJ1-1; 7 bases are shared with TRBD1. Germline V gene sequence: CDR1 SGHTA, CDR2 FQGNSA. CDR3 length: 15 amino acids. J was trimmed by 6 bases and V by 1 base; bases with no gene match: 8. The CDR3: CASSLVPGQLPEAFF. The CDR3, as DNA: TGTGCCAGCAGCTTAGTTCCGGGACAGTTACCTGAAGCTTTCTTT.

The rearrangement links TRBV20-1 to TRBJ2-7; tentative D call: TRBD1 (7 bases). The ends were cut back, 5 bases at V and 0 bases at J, with 8 bases in the middle. CDR3 size: 12 residues. CDR1 and CDR2 from the germline V gene are DFQATT and SNEGSKA (reference sequence). The CDR3 DNA follows: TGCAGTGCTCAGGGGGGCTCCTACGAGCAGTACTTC. This encodes CSAQGGSYEQYF.